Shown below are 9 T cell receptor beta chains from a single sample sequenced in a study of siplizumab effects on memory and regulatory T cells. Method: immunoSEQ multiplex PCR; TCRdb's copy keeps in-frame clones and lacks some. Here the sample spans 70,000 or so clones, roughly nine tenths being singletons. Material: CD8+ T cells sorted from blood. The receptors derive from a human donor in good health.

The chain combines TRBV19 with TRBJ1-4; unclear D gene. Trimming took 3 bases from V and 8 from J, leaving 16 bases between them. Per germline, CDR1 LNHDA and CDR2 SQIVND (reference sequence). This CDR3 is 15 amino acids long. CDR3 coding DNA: TGTGCCAGTAGTATCCCCCCGGGCCCCGGGGAAAAACTGTTTTTT. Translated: CASSIPPGPGEKLFF.

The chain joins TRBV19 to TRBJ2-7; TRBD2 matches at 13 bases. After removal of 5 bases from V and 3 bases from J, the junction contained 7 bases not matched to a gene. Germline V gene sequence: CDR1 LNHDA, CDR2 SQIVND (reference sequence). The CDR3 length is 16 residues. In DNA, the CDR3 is TGTGCCAGTAGTGGGACTAGCGGGGCGTACTTCTACGAGCAGTACTTC. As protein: CASSGTSGAYFYEQYF.

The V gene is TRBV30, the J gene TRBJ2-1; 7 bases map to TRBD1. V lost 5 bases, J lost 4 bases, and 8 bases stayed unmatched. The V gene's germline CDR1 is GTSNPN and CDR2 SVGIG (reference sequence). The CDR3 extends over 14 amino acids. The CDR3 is CAWQTGQSYNEQFF. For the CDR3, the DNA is TGTGCCTGGCAGACGGGACAGTCTTACAATGAGCAGTTCTTC.

The CDR3 nucleotides read TGTGCCAGCAGCGTCGTACCGGAAAGCTCTGGAAACACCATATATTTT. Its translation is CASSVVPESSGNTIYF. This chain joins TRBV5-5 and TRBJ1-3, with D uncertain. The length of the CDR3 is 16 residues. Germline CDR1 and CDR2: SGHKS and YYEKEE (reference sequence). Trimming removed 4 bases at V and 0 bases at J, with 14 bases between.

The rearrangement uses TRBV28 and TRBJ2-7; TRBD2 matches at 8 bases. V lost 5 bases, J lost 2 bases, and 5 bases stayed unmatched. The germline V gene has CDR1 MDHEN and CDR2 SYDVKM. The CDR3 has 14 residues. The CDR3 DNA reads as TGTGCCAGCAGTGCGCCGGGGGGGCCCTACGAGCAGTACTTC. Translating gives CASSAPGGPYEQYF.

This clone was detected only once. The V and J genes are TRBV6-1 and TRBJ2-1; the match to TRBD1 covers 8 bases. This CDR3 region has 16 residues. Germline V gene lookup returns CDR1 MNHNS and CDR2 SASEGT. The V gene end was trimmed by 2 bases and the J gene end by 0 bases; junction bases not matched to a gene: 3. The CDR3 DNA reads TGTGCCAGCAGTGAATTAACAGGGGGCTCCTACAATGAGCAGTTCTTC. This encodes CASSELTGGSYNEQFF.

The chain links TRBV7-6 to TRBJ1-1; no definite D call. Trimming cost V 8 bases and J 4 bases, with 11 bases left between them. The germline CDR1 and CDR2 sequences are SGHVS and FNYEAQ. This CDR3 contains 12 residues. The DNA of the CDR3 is TGTGCCAGCGGTATCGTTGGCACTGAAGCTTTCTTT. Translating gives CASGIVGTEAFF.

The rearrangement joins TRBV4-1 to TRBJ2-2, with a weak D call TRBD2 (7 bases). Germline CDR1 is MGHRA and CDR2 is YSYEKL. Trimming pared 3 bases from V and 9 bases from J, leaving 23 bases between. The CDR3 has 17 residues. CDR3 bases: TGCGCCAGCAGCCACCTACCTGGACAAGGGGGGGTCAGGGAGCTGTTTTTT. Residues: CASSHLPGQGGVRELFF.

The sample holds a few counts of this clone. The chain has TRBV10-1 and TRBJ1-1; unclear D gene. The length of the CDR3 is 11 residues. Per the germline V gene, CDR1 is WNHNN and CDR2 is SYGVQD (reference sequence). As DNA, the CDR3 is TGCGCAGTCCGCTGGGACACTGAAGCTTTCTTT. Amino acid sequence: CAVRWDTEAFF.